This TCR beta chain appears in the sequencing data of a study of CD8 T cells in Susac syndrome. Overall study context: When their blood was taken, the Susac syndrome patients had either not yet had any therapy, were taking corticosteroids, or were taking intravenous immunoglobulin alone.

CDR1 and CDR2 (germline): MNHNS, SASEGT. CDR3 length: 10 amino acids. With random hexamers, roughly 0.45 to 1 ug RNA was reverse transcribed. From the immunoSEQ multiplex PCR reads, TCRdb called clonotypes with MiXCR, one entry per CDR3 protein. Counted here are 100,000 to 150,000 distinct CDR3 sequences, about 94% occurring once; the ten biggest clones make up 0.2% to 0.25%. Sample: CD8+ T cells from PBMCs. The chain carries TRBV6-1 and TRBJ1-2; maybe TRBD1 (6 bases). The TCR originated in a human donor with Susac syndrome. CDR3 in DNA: TGTACTTTGAGGGGGTTTGGCTACACCTTC. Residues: CTLRGFGYTF.